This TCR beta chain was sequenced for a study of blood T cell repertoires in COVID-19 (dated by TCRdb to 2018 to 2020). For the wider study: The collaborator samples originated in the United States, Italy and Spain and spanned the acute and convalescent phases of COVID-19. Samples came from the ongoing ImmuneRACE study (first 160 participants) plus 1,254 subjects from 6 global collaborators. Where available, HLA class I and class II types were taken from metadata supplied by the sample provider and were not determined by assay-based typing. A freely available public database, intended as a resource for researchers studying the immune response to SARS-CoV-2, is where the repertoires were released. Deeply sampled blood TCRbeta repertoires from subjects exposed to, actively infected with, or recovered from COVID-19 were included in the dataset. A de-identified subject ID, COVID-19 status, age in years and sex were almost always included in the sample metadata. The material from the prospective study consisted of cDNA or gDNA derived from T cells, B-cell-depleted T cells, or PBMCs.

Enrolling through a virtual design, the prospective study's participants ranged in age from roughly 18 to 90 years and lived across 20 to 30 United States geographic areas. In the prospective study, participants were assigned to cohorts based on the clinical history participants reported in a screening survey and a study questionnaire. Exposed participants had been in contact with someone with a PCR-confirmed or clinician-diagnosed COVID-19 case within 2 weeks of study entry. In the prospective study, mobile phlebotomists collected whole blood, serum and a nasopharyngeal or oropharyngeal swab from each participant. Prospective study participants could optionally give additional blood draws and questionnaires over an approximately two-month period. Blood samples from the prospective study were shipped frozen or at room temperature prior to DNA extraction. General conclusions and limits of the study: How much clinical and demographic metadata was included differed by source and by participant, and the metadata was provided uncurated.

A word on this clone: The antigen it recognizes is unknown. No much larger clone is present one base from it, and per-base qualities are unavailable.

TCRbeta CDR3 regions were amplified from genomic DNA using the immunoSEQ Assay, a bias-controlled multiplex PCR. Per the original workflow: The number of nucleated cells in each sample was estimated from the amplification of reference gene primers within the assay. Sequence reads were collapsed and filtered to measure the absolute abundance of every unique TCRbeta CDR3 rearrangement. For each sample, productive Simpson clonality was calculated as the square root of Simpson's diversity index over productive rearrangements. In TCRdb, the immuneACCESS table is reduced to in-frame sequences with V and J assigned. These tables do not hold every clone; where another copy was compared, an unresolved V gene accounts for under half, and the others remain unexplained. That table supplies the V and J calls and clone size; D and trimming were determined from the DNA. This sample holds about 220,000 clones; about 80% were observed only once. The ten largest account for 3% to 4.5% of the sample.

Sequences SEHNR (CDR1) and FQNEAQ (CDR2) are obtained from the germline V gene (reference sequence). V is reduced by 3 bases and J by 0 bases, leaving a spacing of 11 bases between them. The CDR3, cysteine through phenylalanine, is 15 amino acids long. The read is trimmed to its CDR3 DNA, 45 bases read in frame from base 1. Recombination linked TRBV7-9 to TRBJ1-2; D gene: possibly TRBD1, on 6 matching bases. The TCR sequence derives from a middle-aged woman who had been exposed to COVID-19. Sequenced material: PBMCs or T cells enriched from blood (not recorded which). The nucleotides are TGTGCCAGCAGCTTGGGGAACAGGGCTAACTATGGCTACACCTTC. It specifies CASSLGNRANYGYTF.